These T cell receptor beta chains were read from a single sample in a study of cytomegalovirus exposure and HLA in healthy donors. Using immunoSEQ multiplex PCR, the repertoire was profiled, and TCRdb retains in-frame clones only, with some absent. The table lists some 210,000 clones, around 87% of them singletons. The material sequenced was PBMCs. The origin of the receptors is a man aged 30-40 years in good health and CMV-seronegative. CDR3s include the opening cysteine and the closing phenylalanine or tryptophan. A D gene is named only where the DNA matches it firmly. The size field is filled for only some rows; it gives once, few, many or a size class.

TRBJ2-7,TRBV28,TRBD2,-,CASSSGLAGKGNYEQYF,TGTGCCAGCAGTTCGGGACTAGCGGGAAAGGGGAACTACGAGCAGTACTTC
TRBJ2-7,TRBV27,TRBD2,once,CASSPRGVNEQYF,TGTGCCAGCAGTCCCCGGGGGGTGAACGAGCAGTACTTC
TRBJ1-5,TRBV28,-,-,CASRPRGGRYSNQPQHF,TGTGCCAGCAGGCCCCGGGGGGGCAGGTATAGCAATCAGCCCCAGCATTTT
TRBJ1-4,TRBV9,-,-,CASSPAGRPRLNEKLFF,TGTGCCAGCAGCCCGGCGGGCCGCCCGCGCCTGAATGAAAAACTGTTTTTT
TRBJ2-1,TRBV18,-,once,CASSPPGGQSSYNEQFF,TGTGCCAGCTCACCTCCCGGCGGACAAAGCTCCTACAATGAGCAGTTCTTC
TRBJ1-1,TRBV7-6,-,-,CASSLAPTEFEAFF,TGTGCCAGCAGCTTAGCGCCGACAGAGTTTGAAGCTTTCTTT
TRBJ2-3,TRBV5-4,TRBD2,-,CASSLSSGSTDTQYF,TGTGCCAGCAGCCTATCTAGCGGGAGTACAGATACGCAGTATTTT
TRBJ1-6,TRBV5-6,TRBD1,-,CASSSGQGDSPLHF,TGTGCCAGCAGTAGCGGACAGGGGGATTCACCCCTCCACTTT
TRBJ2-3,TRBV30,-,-,CAWSKGEDTQYF,TGTGCCTGGAGTAAGGGGGAAGATACGCAGTATTTT
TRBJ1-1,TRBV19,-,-,CASSAGGNTEAFF,TGTGCCAGTAGTGCGGGAGGGAACACTGAAGCTTTCTTT
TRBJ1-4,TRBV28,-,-,CASSLRGVGGKLFF,TGTGCCAGCAGTTTACGGGGGGTGGGTGGAAAACTGTTTTTT
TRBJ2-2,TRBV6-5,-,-,CASWWAGLAGELFF,TGTGCCAGCTGGTGGGCAGGGCTTGCCGGGGAGCTGTTTTTT
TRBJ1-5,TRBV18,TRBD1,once,CASSQGQGNQPQHF,TGTGCCAGCTCACAGGGACAGGGGAATCAGCCCCAGCATTTT
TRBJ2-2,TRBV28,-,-,CASSFLRDTGELFF,TGTGCCAGCAGTTTTTTGAGGGACACCGGGGAGCTGTTTTTT
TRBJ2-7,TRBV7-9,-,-,CAGSSNYEQYF,TGTGCCGGCAGCTCCAACTACGAGCAGTACTTC
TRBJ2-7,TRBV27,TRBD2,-,CASSLFAGGYEQYF,TGTGCCAGCAGTTTATTTGCGGGAGGGTACGAGCAGTACTTC
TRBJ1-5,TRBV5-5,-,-,CASSHDSEQPQHF,TGTGCCAGCAGCCATGACAGCGAGCAGCCCCAGCATTTT
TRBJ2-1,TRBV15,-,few,CATSRDAQGPYNEQFF,TGTGCCACCAGCAGAGATGCCCAGGGTCCCTACAATGAGCAGTTCTTC
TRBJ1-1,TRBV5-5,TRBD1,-,CASSSTGAGGAFF,TGTGCCAGCAGCTCTACAGGGGCGGGGGGCGCTTTCTTT
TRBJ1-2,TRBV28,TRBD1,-,CASTLAGTGGDGYTF,TGTGCCAGCACTTTAGCCGGGACAGGGGGCGATGGCTACACCTTC
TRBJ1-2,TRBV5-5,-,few,CASRTGDTYGYTF,TGTGCCAGCAGGACAGGCGATACGTATGGCTACACCTTC
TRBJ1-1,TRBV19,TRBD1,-,CASSISTGSGPEAFF,TGTGCCAGTAGTATATCGACAGGGTCGGGACCTGAAGCTTTCTTT
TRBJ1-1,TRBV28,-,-,CAGRTRNEAFF,TGTGCCGGCAGGACACGCAACGAAGCTTTCTTT
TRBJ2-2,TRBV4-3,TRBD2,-,CASSQDAGGNTGELFF,TGCGCCAGCAGCCAAGATGCGGGGGGCAACACCGGGGAGCTGTTTTTT
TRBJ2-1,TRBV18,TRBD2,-,CASSYLGTSGVNEQFF,TGTGCCAGCTCCTACCTCGGGACTAGCGGGGTTAATGAGCAGTTCTTC
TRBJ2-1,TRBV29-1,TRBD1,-,CSVVDRDRYEQFF,TGCAGCGTTGTGGACAGGGACCGGTACGAGCAGTTCTTC
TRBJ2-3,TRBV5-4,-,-,CASSSFAGDTQYF,TGTGCCAGCAGTTCGTTCGCGGGAGATACGCAGTATTTT
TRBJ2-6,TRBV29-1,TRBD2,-,CSVESLGGAGANVLTF,TGCAGCGTTGAATCTCTGGGGGGGGCTGGGGCCAACGTCCTGACTTTC
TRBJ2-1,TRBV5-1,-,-,CASSFDSSSYNEQFF,TGCGCCAGCAGCTTCGACTCAAGCTCCTACAATGAGCAGTTCTTC
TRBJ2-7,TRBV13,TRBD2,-,CASSLAGLAGDEQYF,TGTGCCAGCAGCTTAGCGGGACTAGCGGGAGATGAGCAGTACTTC
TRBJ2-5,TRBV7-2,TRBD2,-,CASSLVPGGRMETQYF,TGTGCCAGCAGCTTAGTGCCGGGAGGGCGAATGGAGACCCAGTACTTC
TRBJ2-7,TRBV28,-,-,CASSLESSYEQYF,TGTGCCAGCAGTTTAGAGAGCTCCTACGAGCAGTACTTC
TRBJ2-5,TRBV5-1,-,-,CASSLPLGKAGETQYF,TGCGCCAGCAGCCTACCACTAGGGAAGGCGGGCGAGACCCAGTACTTC
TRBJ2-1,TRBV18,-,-,CASSPLVPVSGVGYNEQFF,TGTGCCAGCTCACCACTTGTCCCTGTTTCGGGAGTCGGCTACAATGAGCAGTTCTTC
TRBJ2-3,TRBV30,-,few,CAWSVGGVSTDTQYF,TGTGCCTGGAGTGTAGGCGGCGTTAGCACAGATACGCAGTATTTT
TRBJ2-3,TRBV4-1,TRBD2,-,CASSQAATSGSTDTQYF,TGCGCCAGCAGCCAAGCAGCGACTAGCGGGAGCACAGATACGCAGTATTTT
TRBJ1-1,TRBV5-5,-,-,CASSWRGSSEAFF,TGTGCCAGCAGCTGGAGAGGGAGTTCTGAAGCTTTCTTT
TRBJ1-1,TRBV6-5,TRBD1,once,CASSYHRGLDEAFF,TGTGCCAGCAGTTACCACAGGGGGCTGGATGAAGCTTTCTTT
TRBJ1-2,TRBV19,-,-,CASRTTDNYGYTF,TGTGCCAGTAGGACGACAGATAACTATGGCTACACCTTC
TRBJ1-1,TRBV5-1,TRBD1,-,CASSLQGTGLNTEAFF,TGCGCCAGCAGCCTTCAGGGGACAGGGCTAAACACTGAAGCTTTCTTT
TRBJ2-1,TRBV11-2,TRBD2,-,CASSLVSSGRTEQFF,TGTGCCAGCAGCTTAGTTTCTAGCGGGAGAACTGAGCAGTTCTTC